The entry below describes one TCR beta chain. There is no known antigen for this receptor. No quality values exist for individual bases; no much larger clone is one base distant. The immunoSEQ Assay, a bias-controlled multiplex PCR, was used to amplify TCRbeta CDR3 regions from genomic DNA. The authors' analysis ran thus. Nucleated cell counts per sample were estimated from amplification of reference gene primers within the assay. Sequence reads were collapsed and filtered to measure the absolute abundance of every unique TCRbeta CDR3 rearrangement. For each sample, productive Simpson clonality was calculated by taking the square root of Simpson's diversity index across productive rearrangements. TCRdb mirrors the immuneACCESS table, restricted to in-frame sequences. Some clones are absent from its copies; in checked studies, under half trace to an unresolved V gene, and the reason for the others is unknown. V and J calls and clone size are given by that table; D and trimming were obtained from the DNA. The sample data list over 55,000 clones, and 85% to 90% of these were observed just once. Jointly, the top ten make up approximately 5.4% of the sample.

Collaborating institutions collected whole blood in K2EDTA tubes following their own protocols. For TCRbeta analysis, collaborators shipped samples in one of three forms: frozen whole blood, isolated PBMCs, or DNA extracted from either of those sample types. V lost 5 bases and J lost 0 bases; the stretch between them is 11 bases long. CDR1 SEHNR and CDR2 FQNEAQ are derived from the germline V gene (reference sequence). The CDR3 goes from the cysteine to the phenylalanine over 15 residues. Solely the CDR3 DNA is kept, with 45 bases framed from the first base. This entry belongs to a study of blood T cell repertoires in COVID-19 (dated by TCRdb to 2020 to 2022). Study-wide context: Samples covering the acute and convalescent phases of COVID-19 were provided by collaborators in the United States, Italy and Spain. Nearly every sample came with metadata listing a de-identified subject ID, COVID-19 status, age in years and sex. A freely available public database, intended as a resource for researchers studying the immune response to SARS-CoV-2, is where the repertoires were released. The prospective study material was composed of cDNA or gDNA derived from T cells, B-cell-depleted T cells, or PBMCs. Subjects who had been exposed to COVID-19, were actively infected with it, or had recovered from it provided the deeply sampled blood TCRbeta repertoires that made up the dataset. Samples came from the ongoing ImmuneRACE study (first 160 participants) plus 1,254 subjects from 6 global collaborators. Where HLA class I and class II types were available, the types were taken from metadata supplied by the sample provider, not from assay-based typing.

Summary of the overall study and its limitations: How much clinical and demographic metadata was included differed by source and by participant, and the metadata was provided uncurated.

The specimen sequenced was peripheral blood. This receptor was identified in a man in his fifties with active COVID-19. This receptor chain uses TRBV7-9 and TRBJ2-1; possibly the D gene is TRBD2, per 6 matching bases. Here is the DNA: TGTGCCAGCAGCAGCGCGGGATACTCCTACAATGAGCAGTTCTTC. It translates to CASSSAGYSYNEQFF.